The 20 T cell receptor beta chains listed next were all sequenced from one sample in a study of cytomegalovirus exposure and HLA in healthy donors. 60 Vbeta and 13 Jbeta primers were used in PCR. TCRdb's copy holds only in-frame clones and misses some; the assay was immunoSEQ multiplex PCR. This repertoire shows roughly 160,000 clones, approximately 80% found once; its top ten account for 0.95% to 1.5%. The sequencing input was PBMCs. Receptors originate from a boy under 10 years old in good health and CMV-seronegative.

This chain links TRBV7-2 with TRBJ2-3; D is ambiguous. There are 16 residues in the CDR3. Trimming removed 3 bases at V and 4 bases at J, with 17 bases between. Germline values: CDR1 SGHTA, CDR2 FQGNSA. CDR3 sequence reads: CASSLRIGSGPDTQYF. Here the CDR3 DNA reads TGTGCCAGCAGCTTGAGGATTGGATCCGGCCCAGATACGCAGTATTTT.

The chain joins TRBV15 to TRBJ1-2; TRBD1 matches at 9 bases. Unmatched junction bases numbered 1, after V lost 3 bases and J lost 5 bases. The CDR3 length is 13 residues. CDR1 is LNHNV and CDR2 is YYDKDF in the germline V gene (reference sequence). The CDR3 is CATSSDRGYGYTF. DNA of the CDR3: TGTGCCACCAGCAGCGACAGGGGGTATGGCTACACCTTC.

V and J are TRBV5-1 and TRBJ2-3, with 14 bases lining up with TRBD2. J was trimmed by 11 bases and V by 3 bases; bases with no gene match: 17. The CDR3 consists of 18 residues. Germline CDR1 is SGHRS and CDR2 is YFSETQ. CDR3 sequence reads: CASSWGTSGGARRFGQYF. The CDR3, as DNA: TGCGCCAGCAGCTGGGGGACTAGCGGGGGAGCCCGACGATTTGGGCAGTATTTT.

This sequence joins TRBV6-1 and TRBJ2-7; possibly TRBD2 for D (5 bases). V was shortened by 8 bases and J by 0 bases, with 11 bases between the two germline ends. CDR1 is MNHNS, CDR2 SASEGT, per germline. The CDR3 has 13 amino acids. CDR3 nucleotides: TGTGCCAGCTCTCGAGGGAACTCCTACGAGCAGTACTTC. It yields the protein CASSRGNSYEQYF.

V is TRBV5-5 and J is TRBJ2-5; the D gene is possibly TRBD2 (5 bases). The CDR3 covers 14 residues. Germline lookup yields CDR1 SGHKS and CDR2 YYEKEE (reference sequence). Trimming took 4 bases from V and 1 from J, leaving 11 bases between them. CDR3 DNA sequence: TGTGCCAGCAGCCAAAGCGGCAGCCAAGAGACCCAGTACTTC. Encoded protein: CASSQSGSQETQYF.

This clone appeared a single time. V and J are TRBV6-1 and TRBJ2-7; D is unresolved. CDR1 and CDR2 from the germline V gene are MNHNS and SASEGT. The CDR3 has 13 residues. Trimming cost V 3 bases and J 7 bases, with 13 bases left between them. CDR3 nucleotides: TGTGCCAGCAGTGATCTTCAGGCCGGGGAGCAGTACGTC. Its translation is CASSDLQAGEQYV.

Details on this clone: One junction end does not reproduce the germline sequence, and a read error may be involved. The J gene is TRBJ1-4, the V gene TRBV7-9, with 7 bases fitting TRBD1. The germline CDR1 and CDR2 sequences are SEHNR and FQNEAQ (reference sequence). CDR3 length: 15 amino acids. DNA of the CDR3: TGTGCCAGCAGCCCCTGGGGACAGATGAATGAAAAACTGGTTTTT. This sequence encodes CASSPWGQMNEKLVF.

In nucleotides, the CDR3 is TGTGCCAGTAGTATCCGAACCAGGGGTCTCGACAATGAGCAGTTCTTC. Translation gives CASSIRTRGLDNEQFF. The chain carries TRBV19 and TRBJ2-1, with a possible D match to TRBD1 (6 bases). The V gene's germline CDR1 is LNHDA and CDR2 SQIVND (reference sequence). Between the trimmed V and J ends, which lost 3 bases and 5 bases, there was a span of 17 bases. The CDR3 totals 16 residues.

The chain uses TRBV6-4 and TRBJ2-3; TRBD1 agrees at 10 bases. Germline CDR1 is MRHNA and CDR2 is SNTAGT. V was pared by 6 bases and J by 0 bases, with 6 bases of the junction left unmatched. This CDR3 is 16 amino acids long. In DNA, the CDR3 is TGTGCCAGCAGAAACGACAGGGGGCAAAGCACAGATACGCAGTATTTT. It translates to CASRNDRGQSTDTQYF.

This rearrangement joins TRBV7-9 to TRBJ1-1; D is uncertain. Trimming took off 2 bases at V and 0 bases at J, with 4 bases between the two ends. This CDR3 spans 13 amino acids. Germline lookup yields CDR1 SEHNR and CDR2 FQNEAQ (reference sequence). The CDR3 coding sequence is TGTGCCAGCAGCTTACAGTTGAACACTGAAGCTTTCTTT. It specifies CASSLQLNTEAFF.

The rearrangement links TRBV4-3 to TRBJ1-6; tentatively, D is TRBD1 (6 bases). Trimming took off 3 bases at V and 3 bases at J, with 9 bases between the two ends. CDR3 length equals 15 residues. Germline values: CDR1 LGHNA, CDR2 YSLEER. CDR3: CASSQDRIYNSPLHF. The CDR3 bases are TGCGCCAGCAGCCAGGACAGAATCTATAATTCACCCCTCCACTTT.

The CDR3 bases are TGTGCGTGCGGGGGGACTACAGATACGCAGTATTTT. Protein product: CACGGTTDTQYF. J is TRBJ2-3 and V is TRBV30, with 8 bases matching TRBD2. Germline V gene sequence: CDR1 GTSNPN, CDR2 SVGIG (reference sequence). The CDR3 loop spans 12 amino acids.

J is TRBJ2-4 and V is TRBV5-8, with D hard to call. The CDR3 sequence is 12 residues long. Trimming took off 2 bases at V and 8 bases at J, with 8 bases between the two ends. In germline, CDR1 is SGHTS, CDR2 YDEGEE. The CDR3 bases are TGTGCCAGCAGCTTAGTGAACTACATTCAGTACTTC. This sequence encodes CASSLVNYIQYF.

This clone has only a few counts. The CDR3 bases are TGTGCCAGTAATCGCGGGAGCCAAGTATACAATGAGCAGTTCTTC. Its translation: CASNRGSQVYNEQFF. The V gene is TRBV19, the J gene TRBJ2-1; 7 bases are shared with TRBD2. This CDR3 region has 15 residues. V shed 7 bases and J 4 bases; nucleotides not matched to a gene: 10. Germline CDR1 reads LNHDA; CDR2 reads SQIVND (reference sequence). The full variable domain, with the rest looked up from reference TRBV19 and TRBJ2-1, is DGGITQSPKYLFRKEGQNVTLSCEQNLNHDAMYWYRQDPGQGLRLIYYSQIVNDFQKGDIAEGYSVSREKKESFPLTVTSAQKNPTAFYLCASNRGSQVYNEQFFGPGTRLTVL.

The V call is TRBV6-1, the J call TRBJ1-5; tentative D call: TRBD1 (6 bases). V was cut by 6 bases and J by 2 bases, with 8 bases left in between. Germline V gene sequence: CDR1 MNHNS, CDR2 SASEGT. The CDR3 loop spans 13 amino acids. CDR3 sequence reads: CASSGTRNQPQHF. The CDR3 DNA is TGTGCCAGCAGCGGGACACGCAATCAGCCCCAGCATTTT.

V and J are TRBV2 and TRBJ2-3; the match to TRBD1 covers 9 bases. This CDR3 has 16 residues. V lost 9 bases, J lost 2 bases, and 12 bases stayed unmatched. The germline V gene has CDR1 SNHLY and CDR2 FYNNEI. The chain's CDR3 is CARGGRDRVITDTQYF. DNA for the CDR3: TGTGCCAGGGGAGGGCGGGACAGGGTAATCACAGATACGCAGTATTTT.

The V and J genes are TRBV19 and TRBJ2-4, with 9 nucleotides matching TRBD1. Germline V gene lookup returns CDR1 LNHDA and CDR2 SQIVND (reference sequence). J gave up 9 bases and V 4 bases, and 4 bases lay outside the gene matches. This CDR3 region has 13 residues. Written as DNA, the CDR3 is TGTGCCAGTAGTACCGGGGGACAGGGCATTCAGTACTTC. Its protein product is CASSTGGQGIQYF.

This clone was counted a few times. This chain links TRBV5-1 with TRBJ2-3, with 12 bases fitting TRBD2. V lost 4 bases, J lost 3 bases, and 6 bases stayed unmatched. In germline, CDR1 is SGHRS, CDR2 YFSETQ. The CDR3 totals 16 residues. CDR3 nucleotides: TGCGCCAGCAGCCCCAGGACTAGCGGGGTAACAGATACGCAGTATTTT. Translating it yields CASSPRTSGVTDTQYF.

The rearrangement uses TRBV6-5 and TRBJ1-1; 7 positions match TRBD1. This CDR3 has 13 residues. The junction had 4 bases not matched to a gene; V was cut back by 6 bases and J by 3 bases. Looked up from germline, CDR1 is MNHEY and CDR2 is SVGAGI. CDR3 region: CASSRQGYTEAFF. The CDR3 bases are TGTGCCAGCAGCCGACAGGGCTACACTGAAGCTTTCTTT.

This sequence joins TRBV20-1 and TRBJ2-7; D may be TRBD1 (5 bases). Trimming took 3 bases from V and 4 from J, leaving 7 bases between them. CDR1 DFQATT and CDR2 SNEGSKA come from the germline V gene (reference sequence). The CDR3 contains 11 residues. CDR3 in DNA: TGCAGTGCTAGCACAGGTTACGAGCAGTACTTC. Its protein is CSASTGYEQYF.